This T cell receptor (beta chain) was sequenced during a study of T cell responses to AZD1222 COVID-19 vaccine. Whole-study findings and limits: Among the donors, most were white British and more were female, and clonal diversity was possibly underestimated. Close to half of spike-specific TCRs reportedly recognize unmutated variant regions.

Analysis merged second doses at about 4 or about 12 weeks. V was clipped by 1 base and J by 3 bases, with 10 bases between them. CDR3 length: 15 amino acids. CDR1 and CDR2 from the germline V gene are SGHTA and FQGNSA. Here immunoSEQ multiplex PCR was the method, and the copy in TCRdb shows in-frame clones only, minus some. The repertoire holds 140,000 to 150,000 clones, with around 90% as singletons. As for this clone: Its antigen remains unidentified.

This clonotype originated in an adult who received the AZD1222 COVID-19 vaccine. The input for sequencing was peripheral blood, taken 28 days after the second AZD1222 dose. The chain joins TRBV7-2 to TRBJ2-1; D is perhaps TRBD1 (5 bases). The CDR3 sequence: CASSLVRQLYNEQFF. CDR3 DNA: TGTGCCAGCAGCTTAGTAAGACAGCTCTACAATGAGCAGTTCTTC.